The 23 T cell receptor beta chains listed next were all sequenced from one sample in a study of somatic mutations in cytotoxic T cells in rheumatoid arthritis. Produced via immunoSEQ multiplex PCR; TCRdb's table is partial and in-frame only. The sample yields around 19,000 clones, about three quarters seen once. The specimen was CD8+ T cells sorted from blood. These receptors were collected from an adult with rheumatoid arthritis.

In this sample, this clone turned up once. V and J are TRBV6-5 and TRBJ1-1; TRBD1 might be the D (5 bases). The V gene lost 2 bases and the J gene lost 1 base, with 11 bases spanning the gap. The CDR3 is 15 amino acids. Germline V gene data show CDR1 as MNHEY and CDR2 as SVGAGI. The CDR3 reads CASSYGGQGNTEAFF. The CDR3 nucleotides read TGTGCCAGCAGTTACGGTGGCCAGGGGAACACTGAAGCTTTCTTT.

This clone turned up a few times. The chain joins TRBV7-9 to TRBJ2-7; 10 bases are a match to TRBD2. Germline V lookup: CDR1 SEHNR, CDR2 FQNEAQ (reference sequence). The ends lost 1 base at V and 5 bases at J; junction bases unmatched: 8. The CDR3 is 16 amino acids. CDR3: CASSLDVASGSHEQYF. CDR3 nucleotides: TGTGCCAGCAGCTTAGACGTAGCTAGCGGGAGCCACGAGCAGTACTTC.

The chain recombines TRBV5-5 with TRBJ2-7; TRBD1 is a possible D gene (5 bases). This CDR3 has 14 residues. CDR1 and CDR2 from the germline V gene are SGHKS and YYEKEE (reference sequence). Trimming shortened V by 1 base and J by 6 bases, and 14 bases separated the two germline ends. CDR3 coding DNA: TGTGCCAGCAGCTTGCCCCAGGGCTCAGGCGAGCAGTACTTC. Its translation is CASSLPQGSGEQYF.

This chain connects TRBV5-6 to TRBJ1-4; 9 bases map to TRBD1. Unmatched junction bases numbered 6, after V lost 4 bases and J lost 8 bases. The CDR3 has 14 amino acids. CDR1 and CDR2 from the germline V gene are SGHDT and YYEEEE. CDR3 bases: TGTGCCAGCAGCCCTGGACAGGGGCGGGAAAAACTGTTTTTT. Translating it yields CASSPGQGREKLFF.

The rearrangement links TRBV29-1 to TRBJ1-2; TRBD1 matches at 7 bases. V lost 4 bases, J lost 7 bases, and 3 bases stayed unmatched. Germline V CDR1 and CDR2: SQVTM, ANQGSEA. This CDR3 comprises 11 residues. The CDR3 sequence is CSVVTGTGYTF. The CDR3 DNA reads TGCAGCGTTGTGACAGGGACTGGCTACACCTTC.

This chain uses TRBV13 with TRBJ2-5, with unresolved D. The germline CDR1 and CDR2 sequences are PRHDT and FYEKMQ (reference sequence). The CDR3 contains 15 residues. Trimming cost V 2 bases and J 5 bases, with 15 bases left between them. CDR3 region: CASSLPGVGSETQYF. In DNA, the CDR3 is TGTGCCAGCAGCTTACCTGGGGTGGGGTCGGAGACCCAGTACTTC.

The J gene is TRBJ2-1, the V gene TRBV19; a possible D gene is TRBD2 (5 bases). Germline-derived CDR1 and CDR2 are LNHDA and SQIVND (reference sequence). V was cut by 3 bases and J by 4 bases, with 10 bases left in between. This CDR3 is built from 14 residues. As DNA, the CDR3 is TGTGCCAGTAGTATGAGCGGTTTGTACAATGAGCAGTTCTTC. Its protein is CASSMSGLYNEQFF.

Here the CDR3 reads CASSSSLEGYNEQFF. CDR3 in DNA: TGTGCCAGCAGTAGTAGCCTAGAGGGCTACAATGAGCAGTTCTTC. The chain recombines TRBV6-6 with TRBJ2-1; possibly TRBD2 for D (5 bases). Trimming cost V 5 bases and J 3 bases, with 14 bases left between them. Germline V CDR1 and CDR2: MNHNY, SVGAGI (reference sequence). The CDR3 totals 15 residues.

The chain employs TRBV19 and TRBJ2-5; 7 bases map to TRBD2. The CDR3 sequence is 15 residues long. Trimming removed 3 bases from V and 4 bases from J; junction bases left unmatched: 8. Germline V gene data show CDR1 as LNHDA and CDR2 as SQIVND (reference sequence). The CDR3 sequence is CASSMVGGQGETQYF. The CDR3 DNA is TGTGCCAGTAGTATGGTGGGAGGGCAGGGAGAGACCCAGTACTTC.

The chain carries TRBV2 and TRBJ2-1, with D unresolved. Deletions cut 8 bases from V and 2 bases from J, with 10 bases between. CDR1 is SNHLY and CDR2 is FYNNEI in the germline V gene. There are 13 residues in the CDR3. In DNA form, the CDR3 reads TGTGCCAGCGTCCAGGTCGCCTACAATGAGCAGTTCTTC. Translation: CASVQVAYNEQFF.

This chain connects TRBV28 to TRBJ1-4; D remains unclear. CDR3 size: 14 residues. Germline V gene lookup returns CDR1 MDHEN and CDR2 SYDVKM. V shed 4 bases and J shed 6 bases, with 12 bases lying between them. CDR3 sequence reads: CASSWSRRHEKLFF. In DNA form, the CDR3 reads TGTGCCAGCAGTTGGAGCAGGCGCCATGAAAAACTGTTTTTT.

The J gene is TRBJ1-4, the V gene TRBV4-1, with D possibly TRBD1 on 6 matching bases. This CDR3 is 15 amino acids long. V lost 3 bases and J lost 7, with 15 bases in between. Germline V lookup: CDR1 MGHRA, CDR2 YSYEKL. The CDR3 sequence: CASSQDSSGAEKLFF. The DNA for the CDR3 is TGCGCCAGCAGCCAGGACAGCTCTGGGGCTGAAAAACTGTTTTTT.

The chain joins TRBV7-9 to TRBJ2-1, with 12 bases identical to TRBD2. Germline CDR1 is SEHNR and CDR2 is FQNEAQ (reference sequence). This CDR3 is 17 amino acids long. The V gene end was trimmed by 5 bases and the J gene end by 6 bases; junction bases not matched to a gene: 11. The CDR3 loop is CASSPGRGLAGSNEQFF. In DNA form, the CDR3 reads TGTGCCAGCAGCCCCGGCCGGGGACTAGCGGGCTCCAATGAGCAGTTCTTC.

J is TRBJ1-4 and V is TRBV19, with D unresolved. This CDR3 has 13 residues. V was pared by 7 bases and J by 8 bases, with 14 bases between. Germline V lookup: CDR1 LNHDA, CDR2 SQIVND (reference sequence). CDR3: CASTLFSGEKLFF. For the CDR3, the DNA is TGTGCCAGTACGCTCTTCAGCGGGGAAAAACTGTTTTTT.

V is TRBV29-1 and J is TRBJ1-2; perhaps TRBD1 as D (6 bases). The CDR3 covers 12 residues. Trimming shortened V by 4 bases and J by 4 bases, and 10 bases separated the two germline ends. Germline CDR1 SQVTM, CDR2 ANQGSEA. Written as DNA, the CDR3 is TGCAGCGTTGTGGCAGGGGTCTATGGCTACACCTTC. This gives the protein CSVVAGVYGYTF.

J is TRBJ2-7 and V is TRBV13; D gene uncertain. V was pared by 3 bases and J by 3 bases, with 3 bases between. CDR3 length: 11 residues. CDR1 and CDR2 (germline): PRHDT, FYEKMQ (reference sequence). CDR3 loop: CASSLGYEQYF. In DNA, the CDR3 is TGTGCCAGCAGCTTGGGCTACGAGCAGTACTTC.

This chain uses TRBV27 with TRBJ2-1; D is undetermined. The CDR3 extends over 14 amino acids. V gave up 4 bases and J gave up 0 bases, with 7 bases separating them. CDR1 and CDR2 from the germline V gene are MNHEY and SMNVEV (reference sequence). This chain's CDR3 is CASSSGASYNEQFF. CDR3 coding DNA: TGTGCCAGCAGTTCCGGAGCCTCCTACAATGAGCAGTTCTTC.

The V gene is TRBV7-8, the J gene TRBJ2-7, with D perhaps being TRBD1 or TRBD2 (6 bases each). The CDR3 contains 13 residues. The germline CDR1 and CDR2 sequences are SGHVS and FQNEAQ. Deletions cut 1 base from V and 7 bases from J, with 11 bases between. The CDR3, as DNA: TGTGCCAGCAGCTTAGGGGGGGCAGGAGAGCAGTACTTC. Translating gives CASSLGGAGEQYF.

The V call is TRBV5-4, the J call TRBJ2-1; 7 nucleotides line up with TRBD2. The CDR3 is 15 amino acids. CDR1 is SGHNT and CDR2 is YYREEE in the germline V gene (reference sequence). Trimming cost V 4 bases and J 8 bases; bases outside gene matches: 12. For the CDR3, the DNA is TGTGCCAGCAGCCCAGAGGGCGGGAGTTTCTATGAGCAGTTCTTC. Encoded protein: CASSPEGGSFYEQFF.

J is TRBJ2-1 and V is TRBV6-5, with 8 bases that match TRBD2. The CDR3 is 16 residues long. Germline CDR1 MNHEY, CDR2 SVGAGI. V shed 0 bases and J 8 bases; nucleotides not matched to a gene: 9. The CDR3, as DNA: TGTGCCAGCAGTTACTCCTTCGGGAGGGCTTTCTATGAGCAGTTCTTC. This encodes CASSYSFGRAFYEQFF.

The chain carries TRBV6-4 and TRBJ2-3, with D unclear. The CDR3 contains 10 residues. CDR1 is MRHNA, CDR2 SNTAGT, per germline. The CDR3 is CPKTLDTQYF. The DNA for the CDR3 is TGTCCGAAGACTTTAGATACGCAGTATTTT.

This clone is medium-sized within its sample. The V gene is TRBV6-1, the J gene TRBJ1-4; no clear D gene. CDR3 length equals 15 residues. Germline CDR1 MNHNS, CDR2 SASEGT. Trimming took 2 bases from V and 4 from J, leaving 11 bases between them. CDR3 bases: TGTGCCAGCAGTGAACAAGGATTCGGTAATGAAAAACTGTTTTTT. This translates into CASSEQGFGNEKLFF.

The chain uses TRBV2 and TRBJ1-1, with D maybe TRBD1 (6 bases). There are 15 residues in the CDR3. Trimming stripped 6 bases from V and 1 base from J, with 15 bases between. The germline V gene encodes CDR1 SNHLY and CDR2 FYNNEI. CDR3: CASSEYRDKNTEAFF. CDR3 in DNA: TGTGCCAGCAGCGAATACCGGGACAAGAACACTGAAGCTTTCTTT.